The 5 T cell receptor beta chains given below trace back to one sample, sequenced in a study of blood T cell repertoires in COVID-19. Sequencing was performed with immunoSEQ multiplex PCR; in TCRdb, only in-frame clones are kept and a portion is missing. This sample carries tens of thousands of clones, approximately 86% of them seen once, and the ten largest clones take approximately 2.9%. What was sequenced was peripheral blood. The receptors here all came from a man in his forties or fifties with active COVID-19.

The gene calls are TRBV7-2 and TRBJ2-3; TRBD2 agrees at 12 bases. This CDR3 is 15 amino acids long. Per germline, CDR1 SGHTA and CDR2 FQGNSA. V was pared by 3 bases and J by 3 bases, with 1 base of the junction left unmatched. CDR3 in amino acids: CASSLLAGGTDTQYF. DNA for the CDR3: TGTGCCAGCAGCTTGCTAGCGGGGGGGACAGATACGCAGTATTTT.

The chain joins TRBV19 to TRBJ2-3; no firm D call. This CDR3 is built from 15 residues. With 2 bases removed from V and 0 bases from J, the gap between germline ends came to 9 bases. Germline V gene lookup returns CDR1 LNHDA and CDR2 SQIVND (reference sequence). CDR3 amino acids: CASSISPSSTDTQYF. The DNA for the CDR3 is TGTGCCAGTAGTATATCCCCTTCTAGCACAGATACGCAGTATTTT.

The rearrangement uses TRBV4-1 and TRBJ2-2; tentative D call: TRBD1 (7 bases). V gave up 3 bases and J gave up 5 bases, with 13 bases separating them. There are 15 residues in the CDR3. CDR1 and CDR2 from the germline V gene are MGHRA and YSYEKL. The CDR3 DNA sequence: TGCGCCAGCAGCCACGGGCAGGGGGGTACCGGGGAGCTGTTTTTT. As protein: CASSHGQGGTGELFF.

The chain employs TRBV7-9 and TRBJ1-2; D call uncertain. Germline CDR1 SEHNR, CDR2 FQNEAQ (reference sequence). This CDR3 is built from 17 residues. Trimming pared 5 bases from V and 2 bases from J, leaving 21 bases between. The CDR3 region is CASSGHDIGLYNYGYTF. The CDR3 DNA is TGTGCCAGCAGCGGTCATGACATAGGACTCTACAACTATGGCTACACCTTC.

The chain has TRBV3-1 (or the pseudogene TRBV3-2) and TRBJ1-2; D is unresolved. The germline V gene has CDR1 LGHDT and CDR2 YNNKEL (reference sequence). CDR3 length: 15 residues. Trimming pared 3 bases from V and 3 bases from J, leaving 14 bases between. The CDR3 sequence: CASSQWSLRDYGYTF. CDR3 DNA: TGTGCCAGCAGCCAGTGGAGCCTCCGGGACTATGGCTACACCTTC.